Here is one T cell receptor (beta chain) with its context. This specimen belongs to a study of T cell changes during pregnancy in multiple sclerosis. Data came from immunoSEQ multiplex PCR; TCRdb stores just in-frame clones and leaves some out. The repertoire holds roughly 46,000 clones, 90% to 95% seen once, with 3.9% in the top ten. The receptor comes from a female donor with multiple sclerosis, enrolled in a pregnancy study. The material was CD8+ T cells from peripheral blood mononuclear cells, obtained after pregnancy.

In nucleotides, the CDR3 is TGTGCCAGCAGCTTAGAACCGGGAAGCACAGATACGCAGTATTTT. Amino acids: CASSLEPGSTDTQYF. V usage is TRBV7-8 and J usage is TRBJ2-3; perhaps TRBD2 as D (5 bases). Deletions cut 1 base from V and 0 bases from J, with 8 bases between. The CDR3 loop spans 15 amino acids. CDR1 and CDR2 (germline): SGHVS, FQNEAQ.